This T cell receptor (beta chain) was identified during a study of blood T cell repertoires in COVID-19. Study in general: The United States, Italy and Spain provided the acute and convalescent COVID-19 samples. Sample material is recorded as cDNA or gDNA derived from T cells, B-cell-depleted T cells, or PBMCs.

Original handling: Reference gene primers were amplified, and this amplification served to estimate nucleated cell counts. Using immunoSEQ multiplex PCR, the repertoire was profiled, and TCRdb retains in-frame clones only, with some absent. The D gene and trimming were derived from the DNA, and the V and J assignments and clone size from that table. The sample has approximately 170,000 clones, just over 90% seen once; the top ten hold around 4.8%. With V trimmed by 4 bases and J by 4 bases, 8 bases remained unmatched. The CDR3 sequence is 15 residues long. Germline-derived CDR1 and CDR2 are ENHRY and SYGVKD. Recruited during active infection, patients (from Seattle) were subsequently followed longitudinally.

The specimen sequenced was peripheral blood. This clonotype originated in a man aged 18-30 years with COVID-19, enrolled during active disease. The rearrangement uses TRBV10-3 and TRBJ1-2, with TRBD1 matching 8 bases. The CDR3 DNA reads TGTGCCATCAGTGTACAGGGGGAGGATCGCTATGGCTACACCTTC. This codes for CAISVQGEDRYGYTF.